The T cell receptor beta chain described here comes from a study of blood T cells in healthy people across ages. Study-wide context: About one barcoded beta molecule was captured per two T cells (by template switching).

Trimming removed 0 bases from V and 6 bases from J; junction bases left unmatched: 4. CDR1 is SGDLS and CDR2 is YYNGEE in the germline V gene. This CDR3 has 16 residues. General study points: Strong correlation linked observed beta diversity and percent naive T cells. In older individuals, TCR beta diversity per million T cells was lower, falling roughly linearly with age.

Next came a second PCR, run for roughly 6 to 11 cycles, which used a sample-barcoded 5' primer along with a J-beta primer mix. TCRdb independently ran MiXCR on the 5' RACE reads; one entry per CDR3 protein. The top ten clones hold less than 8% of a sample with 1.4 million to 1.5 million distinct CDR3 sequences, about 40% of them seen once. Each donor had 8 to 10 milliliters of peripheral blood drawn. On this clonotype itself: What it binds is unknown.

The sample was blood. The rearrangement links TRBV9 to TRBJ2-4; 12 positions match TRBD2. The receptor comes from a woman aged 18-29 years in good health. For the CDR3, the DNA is TGTGCCAGCAGCGTAGGTCTAGCGGGGGGGGTAAACATTCAGTACTTC. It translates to CASSVGLAGGVNIQYF.